The 23 T cell receptor beta chains below were found in one sample sequenced in a study of siplizumab effects on memory and regulatory T cells. Clones were sequenced by immunoSEQ multiplex PCR, and TCRdb holds only the in-frame ones, with some missing. The table lists about 56,000 clones, 95% to 98% of them singletons. The source material was naive CD8+ T cells sorted from blood. The receptor set was obtained from a human donor in good health.

This chain connects TRBV7-9 to TRBJ2-7; D is perhaps TRBD1 or TRBD2 (5 bases each). Per the germline V gene, CDR1 is SEHNR and CDR2 is FQNEAQ (reference sequence). This CDR3 has 14 amino acids. Trimming cost V 6 bases and J 0 bases, with 12 bases left between them. The CDR3 DNA follows: TGTGCCAGCAGACGAGGGGCCTCCTCCTACGAGCAGTACTTC. As protein: CASRRGASSYEQYF.

The J gene is TRBJ2-3, the V gene TRBV6-5; a possible D gene is TRBD1 (6 bases). Trimming removed 0 bases from V and 4 bases from J, with 8 bases in between. Germline V gene lookup returns CDR1 MNHEY and CDR2 SVGAGI. This CDR3 has 14 amino acids. In DNA form, the CDR3 reads TGTGCCAGCAGTTACTCGCAGGGGCCAGATACGCAGTATTTT. As protein: CASSYSQGPDTQYF.

The chain couples TRBV19 to TRBJ2-7; D perhaps matches TRBD1 (6 bases). Germline CDR1 is LNHDA and CDR2 is SQIVND (reference sequence). The CDR3 has 14 residues. Between the trimmed V and J ends, which lost 7 bases and 6 bases, there was a span of 19 bases. The CDR3 region has the DNA TGTGCCAGTACGCTAGGGGGAGAAGGAACCGAGCAGTACTTC. This gives the protein CASTLGGEGTEQYF.

The V gene is TRBV27, the J gene TRBJ2-1, with no clear D. The CDR3 totals 11 residues. Germline CDR1 reads MNHEY; CDR2 reads SMNVEV (reference sequence). Trimming pared 3 bases from V and 9 bases from J, leaving 6 bases between. CDR3 region: CASSLGSEQFF. DNA for the CDR3: TGTGCCAGCAGTTTGGGCAGTGAGCAGTTCTTC.

The J gene is TRBJ2-1, the V gene TRBV7-2, with 8 bases lining up with TRBD1. Germline loops: CDR1 SGHTA, CDR2 FQGNSA. The length of the CDR3 is 16 residues. Trimming cost V 5 bases and J 1 base; bases outside gene matches: 7. The CDR3 DNA follows: TGTGCCAGCAGCCCCCGACAGGGGCCGTCCTACAATGAGCAGTTCTTC. Translating it yields CASSPRQGPSYNEQFF. The complete variable domain, with remaining parts taken from reference TRBV7-2 and TRBJ2-1, reads GAGVSQSPSNKVTEKGKDVELRCDPISGHTALYWYRQSLGQGLEFLIYFQGNSAPDKSGLPSDRFSAERTGGSVSTLTIQRTQQEDSAVYLCASSPRQGPSYNEQFFGPGTRLTVL.

Only one count was recorded for this clone. J is TRBJ2-7 and V is TRBV6-1, with TRBD1 as a possible D gene (6 bases). V lost 1 base and J lost 0, with 13 bases in between. Germline V lookup: CDR1 MNHNS, CDR2 SASEGT. The length of the CDR3 is 16 residues. The CDR3 protein is CASSEDRDTSSYEQYF. For the CDR3, the DNA is TGTGCCAGCAGTGAAGACCGGGACACCAGCTCCTACGAGCAGTACTTC.

The V gene is TRBV27, the J gene TRBJ2-3; 10 bases are shared with TRBD2. Germline V gene sequence: CDR1 MNHEY, CDR2 SMNVEV (reference sequence). V shed 6 bases and J 4 bases; nucleotides not matched to a gene: 7. The CDR3 length is 15 residues. The CDR3 region is CASSFGLAAADTQYF. Written as DNA, the CDR3 is TGTGCCAGCAGCTTCGGACTAGCGGCGGCAGATACGCAGTATTTT.

The J gene is TRBJ2-7, the V gene TRBV11-3, with D uncertain. Per the germline V gene, CDR1 is SGHNT and CDR2 is YENEEA. The ends were cut back, 2 bases at V and 2 bases at J, with 7 bases in the middle. CDR3 length: 13 amino acids. The CDR3 sequence: CASSLRETYEQYF. The CDR3 coding sequence is TGTGCCAGCAGCTTAAGGGAAACCTACGAGCAGTACTTC.

This chain uses TRBV12-5 with TRBJ2-7; D is undetermined. The CDR3 length is 13 residues. Germline CDR1 and CDR2: LGHNT and FRNRAP. Between the trimmed V and J ends, which lost 2 bases and 4 bases, there was a span of 9 bases. The CDR3 DNA is TGTGCTAGTGGTTTGACAGAAACATACGAGCAGTACTTC. This gives the protein CASGLTETYEQYF.

The DNA for the CDR3 is TGCAGCGTTGTCAGGGGAGGCACTGAAGCTTTCTTT. It is translated as CSVVRGGTEAFF. The V and J genes are TRBV29-1 and TRBJ1-1; D is possibly TRBD1 (6 bases). Looked up from germline, CDR1 is SQVTM and CDR2 is ANQGSEA. V lost 4 bases, J lost 4 bases, and 10 bases lay in between. CDR3 size: 12 residues.

The genes are TRBV6-4 and TRBJ1-1; D unclear. The V and J ends lost 5 bases and 1 base respectively, with 8 bases between them. Germline lookup yields CDR1 MRHNA and CDR2 SNTAGT. The length of the CDR3 is 13 residues. CDR3 sequence (DNA): TGTGCCAGCAGTTCCCACTCGAACACTGAAGCTTTCTTT. Translating it yields CASSSHSNTEAFF.

This clone was seen once. V usage is TRBV9 and J usage is TRBJ1-5; possibly TRBD1 for D (6 bases). Trimming pared 3 bases from V and 7 bases from J, leaving 14 bases between. The germline CDR1 and CDR2 sequences are SGDLS and YYNGEE. This CDR3 is built from 14 residues. In DNA, the CDR3 is TGTGCCAGCAGCGCCCGCCCAGGGGAACAGCCCCAGCATTTT. Its translation: CASSARPGEQPQHF.

V and J are TRBV6-5 and TRBJ2-1; TRBD2 is a possible D gene (5 bases). The germline V gene encodes CDR1 MNHEY and CDR2 SVGAGI. The CDR3 loop spans 12 amino acids. Between the trimmed V and J ends, which lost 2 bases and 10 bases, there was a span of 9 bases. CDR3 loop: CASSYEGREQFF. In DNA form, the CDR3 reads TGTGCCAGCAGTTACGAGGGTCGGGAGCAGTTCTTC.

V is TRBV29-1 and J is TRBJ2-3, with no clear D. The V end was cut by 4 bases, the J end by 3 bases, with 8 bases between. The length of the CDR3 is 12 residues. Germline assignment: CDR1 SQVTM and CDR2 ANQGSEA. In DNA, the CDR3 is TGCAGCGTTGGCGATTTAACAGATACGCAGTATTTT. Translated, it gives CSVGDLTDTQYF.

This rearrangement joins TRBV27 to TRBJ2-7; no clear D. The CDR3 spans 15 residues. Trimming pared 5 bases from V and 3 bases from J, leaving 17 bases between. Per germline, CDR1 MNHEY and CDR2 SMNVEV (reference sequence). CDR3 sequence reads: CASSQVLTSYYEQYF. CDR3 DNA sequence: TGTGCCAGCAGTCAAGTCCTAACCTCTTACTACGAGCAGTACTTC.

This rearrangement joins TRBV5-1 to TRBJ1-2; D ambiguous. The V end lost 2 bases, the J end lost 2 bases, and 7 bases lay between the germline ends. The V gene's germline CDR1 is SGHRS and CDR2 YFSETQ. This CDR3 region has 13 residues. The CDR3 DNA follows: TGCGCCAGCAGCTTTTTGGAAAACTATGGCTACACCTTC. Protein: CASSFLENYGYTF.

This chain links TRBV7-3 with TRBJ2-1; weak D call: TRBD2 (5 bases). V was trimmed by 4 bases and J by 6 bases, leaving 10 bases between them. Germline assignment: CDR1 SGHTA and CDR2 FQGTGA. The CDR3 loop spans 13 amino acids. The CDR3 loop reads CASSYGGSNEQFF. CDR3 bases: TGTGCCAGCAGCTATGGAGGTTCCAATGAGCAGTTCTTC.

The chain combines TRBV15 with TRBJ1-4; no clear D gene. Trimming took off 6 bases at V and 8 bases at J, with 13 bases between the two ends. This CDR3 is built from 13 residues. CDR1 is LNHNV and CDR2 is YYDKDF in the germline V gene (reference sequence). As DNA, the CDR3 is TGTGCCACCAGAGGCTACCCGAGGGAAAAACTGTTTTTT. Translation: CATRGYPREKLFF. The variable domain in full, with the rest retrieved from reference TRBV15 and TRBJ1-4, is DAMVIQNPRYQVTQFGKPVTLSCSQTLNHNVMYWYQQKSSQAPKLLFHYYDKDFNNEADTPDNFQSRRPNTSFCFLDIRSPGLGDTAMYLCATRGYPREKLFFGSGTQLSVL.

This chain uses TRBV28 with TRBJ2-7, with D possibly TRBD2 on 6 matching bases. This CDR3 is built from 17 residues. Germline V gene sequence: CDR1 MDHEN, CDR2 SYDVKM. The V and J ends lost 5 bases and 3 bases respectively, with 23 bases between them. The CDR3 region is CASSPPWGSGIFYEQYF. The CDR3 DNA follows: TGTGCCAGCAGTCCGCCCTGGGGTAGCGGTATATTCTACGAGCAGTACTTC.

The chain employs TRBV6-4 and TRBJ2-7; D is undetermined. Germline CDR1 is MRHNA and CDR2 is SNTAGT. Trimming cost V 4 bases and J 0 bases, with 4 bases left between them. The CDR3 contains 12 residues. CDR3 nucleotide sequence: TGTGCCAGCAGTGTGGACTCCTACGAGCAGTACTTC. Protein sequence: CASSVDSYEQYF.

The chain uses TRBV15 and TRBJ1-6, with TRBD1 matching over 7 bases. Germline V gene sequence: CDR1 LNHNV, CDR2 YYDKDF (reference sequence). V dropped 4 bases and J dropped 10; count of bases not matched to a gene: 10. This CDR3 has 15 residues. The CDR3 reads CATSKRQGLGSPLHF. The CDR3 bases are TGTGCCACCAGCAAGAGACAGGGACTCGGGTCACCCCTCCACTTT.

The genes are TRBV28 and TRBJ1-4, with D unclear. Looked up from germline, CDR1 is MDHEN and CDR2 is SYDVKM. The V gene lost 5 bases and the J gene lost 0 bases, with 10 bases spanning the gap. The CDR3 spans 15 residues. This CDR3 is CASSRTDATNEKLFF. In DNA form, the CDR3 reads TGTGCCAGCAGTCGGACGGATGCAACTAATGAAAAACTGTTTTTT.

The rearrangement joins TRBV2 to TRBJ2-1, with D possibly matching TRBD2 (6 bases). The germline V gene encodes CDR1 SNHLY and CDR2 FYNNEI. V was shortened by 4 bases and J by 4 bases, with 17 bases between the two germline ends. The CDR3 runs to 16 residues. CDR3 amino acids: CASSGLGTDKYNEQFF. The CDR3 DNA reads TGTGCCAGCAGTGGTCTCGGGACTGATAAATACAATGAGCAGTTCTTC.